The 24 T cell receptor beta chains in this list originate from one sample, sequenced in a study of blood T cell repertoires in COVID-19. Produced via immunoSEQ multiplex PCR; TCRdb's table is partial and in-frame only. The sample yields 120,000 or so clones, around four fifths seen once. Sequencing was carried out using peripheral blood. The receptor source for this set is a human donor in a cohort sampled during active COVID-19.

This chain links TRBV2 with TRBJ2-2, with TRBD1 matching over 9 bases. Germline loops: CDR1 SNHLY, CDR2 FYNNEI. The CDR3 extends over 14 amino acids. J gave up 2 bases and V 8 bases, and 3 bases lay outside the gene matches. The CDR3 loop reads CASGGQGNTGELFF. The CDR3, as DNA: TGTGCCAGCGGGGGACAGGGCAACACCGGGGAGCTGTTTTTT.

This chain links TRBV28 with TRBJ1-1; D might be TRBD1 (6 bases). Deletions cut 6 bases from V and 10 bases from J, with 33 bases between. From germline, CDR1 is MDHEN and CDR2 SYDVKM. The CDR3 loop spans 18 amino acids. The CDR3 sequence is CASREGVWTATRYPRAFF. In DNA, the CDR3 is TGTGCCAGCAGAGAAGGAGTGTGGACAGCAACCCGTTACCCCAGAGCTTTCTTT.

J is TRBJ1-2 and V is TRBV29-1; 10 bases line up with TRBD1. CDR1 and CDR2 (germline): SQVTM, ANQGSEA. There are 12 residues in the CDR3. J lost 4 bases, V lost 6 bases, and 2 bases had no gene match. The CDR3 is CSVTGGPYGYTF. DNA of the CDR3: TGCAGCGTGACAGGGGGCCCCTATGGCTACACCTTC.

This clone was detected a few times. The chain combines TRBV6-1 with TRBJ2-5, with a possible D match to TRBD1 (6 bases). V shed 2 bases and J shed 4 bases, with 14 bases lying between them. The CDR3 loop spans 15 amino acids. Per germline, CDR1 MNHNS and CDR2 SASEGT. CDR3 DNA: TGTGCCAGCAGTGAATTTCAGGGGACGGGAGAGACCCAGTACTTC. Translating it yields CASSEFQGTGETQYF.

The chain joins TRBV5-1 to TRBJ1-3; TRBD1 matches at 7 bases. The CDR3 totals 13 residues. In germline, CDR1 is SGHRS, CDR2 YFSETQ. Germline trimming cut 2 bases from V and 9 bases from J; bases unmatched to any gene: 5. The CDR3 bases are TGCGCCAGCAGCTTCGACAGGGACGGCACCATATATTTT. Translation: CASSFDRDGTIYF.

The rearrangement joins TRBV28 to TRBJ1-2; 9 bases map to TRBD1. With V trimmed by 6 bases and J by 6 bases, 14 bases remained unmatched. Germline V gene sequence: CDR1 MDHEN, CDR2 SYDVKM. There are 16 residues in the CDR3. Written as DNA, the CDR3 is TGTGCCAGCAGCAGTTTTGTTGTGACAGGGGGGAATGGCTACACCTTC. This codes for CASSSFVVTGGNGYTF.

The chain joins TRBV11-2 to TRBJ2-5, with D uncertain. There are 14 residues in the CDR3. The germline V and J ends were trimmed by 3 bases and 5 bases, with 13 bases remaining between them. Germline CDR1 SGHAT, CDR2 FQNNGV. CDR3 protein: CASSFQLSVETQYF. The CDR3 DNA sequence: TGTGCCAGCAGCTTTCAACTGAGCGTGGAGACCCAGTACTTC.

The gene calls are TRBV4-1 and TRBJ2-7; 9 bases are a match to TRBD1. CDR1 is MGHRA and CDR2 is YSYEKL in the germline V gene. J lost 4 bases, V lost 5 bases, and 9 bases had no gene match. This CDR3 region has 15 residues. CDR3 residues: CASSDTGTGIYEQYF. CDR3 nucleotide sequence: TGCGCCAGCAGCGATACCGGGACAGGGATTTACGAGCAGTACTTC.

The rearrangement uses TRBV3-1 (or the pseudogene TRBV3-2) and TRBJ1-2, with D unclear. Trimming pared 0 bases from V and 8 bases from J, leaving 10 bases between. This CDR3 is built from 13 residues. Germline lookup yields CDR1 LGHDT and CDR2 YNNKEL (reference sequence). For the CDR3, the DNA is TGTGCCAGCAGCCAAGATCACAGTAGGGGCTACACCTTC. Translated: CASSQDHSRGYTF.

The chain is built from TRBV7-3 and TRBJ1-5; D perhaps matches TRBD1 (6 bases). Trimming removed 5 bases from V and 3 bases from J, with 14 bases in between. The CDR3 extends over 15 amino acids. Germline CDR1 reads SGHTA; CDR2 reads FQGTGA. Here the CDR3 DNA reads TGTGCCAGCAGCCTACAGGGCGGAAACAATCAGCCCCAGCATTTT. As protein: CASSLQGGNNQPQHF. The whole variable domain, remainder taken from reference TRBV7-3 and TRBJ1-5, is GAGVSQTPSNKVTEKGKYVELRCDPISGHTALYWYRQSLGQGPEFLIYFQGTGAADDSGLPNDRFFAVRPEGSVSTLKIQRTERGDSAVYLCASSLQGGNNQPQHFGDGTRLSIL.

The V and J genes are TRBV6-5 and TRBJ2-1, with D tentatively TRBD2 (6 bases). Germline V gene lookup returns CDR1 MNHEY and CDR2 SVGAGI. The CDR3 runs 15 residues. Trimming took off 6 bases at V and 0 bases at J, with 12 bases between the two ends. The CDR3 is CASRRRADSYNEQFF. Here the CDR3 DNA reads TGTGCCAGCAGACGGAGGGCAGACTCCTACAATGAGCAGTTCTTC.

This clone showed up just once. The chain employs TRBV12-3 or TRBV12-4 and TRBJ1-1; D is uncertain. This CDR3 spans 11 amino acids. V was shortened by 3 bases and J by 11 bases, with 10 bases between the two germline ends. CDR3 sequence reads: CASSLGGGAFF. In DNA form, the CDR3 reads TGTGCCAGCAGTTTGGGAGGAGGGGCTTTCTTT.

V gene TRBV3-1 (or the pseudogene TRBV3-2) combines with J gene TRBJ2-7; possible D gene TRBD1, 5 bases. In germline, CDR1 is LGHDT, CDR2 YNNKEL (reference sequence). V lost 0 bases and J lost 4, with 19 bases in between. There are 17 residues in the CDR3. CDR3 nucleotide sequence: TGTGCCAGCAGCCAAGATGTGGTAACCGAGACAGCGTACGAGCAGTACTTC. The encoded protein is CASSQDVVTETAYEQYF.

This clone was counted only a few times. The J gene is TRBJ2-7, the V gene TRBV6-2 or TRBV6-3; 8 nucleotides agree with TRBD2. This CDR3 region has 12 residues. Trimming cost V 6 bases and J 7 bases; bases outside gene matches: 5. Germline lookup yields CDR1 MNHEY and CDR2 SVGEGT. CDR3 DNA sequence: TGTGCCAGCAGCACGGGAGGGAGAGAGCAGTACTTC. It is translated as CASSTGGREQYF.

This clone was observed a handful of times. V gene TRBV19 combines with J gene TRBJ1-5; the D is unclear. CDR3 size: 13 residues. Germline assignment: CDR1 LNHDA and CDR2 SQIVND (reference sequence). Trimming removed 6 bases at V and 4 bases at J, with 10 bases between. DNA of the CDR3: TGTGCCAGTAGCGTCTCCCTTAATCAGCCCCAGCATTTT. Its protein is CASSVSLNQPQHF.

The chain carries TRBV7-2 and TRBJ2-1; 11 bases match TRBD2. Per germline, CDR1 SGHTA and CDR2 FQGNSA. The CDR3 sequence is 16 residues long. Trimming at V came to 4 bases and at J to 7 bases, leaving 9 bases not matched to a gene. DNA of the CDR3: TGTGCCAGCAGCTCGGATCTAGCGGGAGGTACGAATGAGCAGTTCTTC. Its protein is CASSSDLAGGTNEQFF.

This clone showed up just a few times. CDR3 nucleotides: TGTGCCAGTAGTCCCAGGGGTGGAGAGCAGTACTTC. Protein: CASSPRGGEQYF. The V gene is TRBV19, the J gene TRBJ2-7; D might be TRBD1 (6 bases). Germline V gene sequence: CDR1 LNHDA, CDR2 SQIVND (reference sequence). The CDR3 loop spans 12 amino acids. V lost 5 bases, J lost 7 bases, and 12 bases lay in between.

V gene TRBV2 combines with J gene TRBJ2-1, with 12 bases identical to TRBD2. This CDR3 comprises 17 residues. Per germline, CDR1 SNHLY and CDR2 FYNNEI. Trimming cost V 6 bases and J 8 bases; bases outside gene matches: 14. CDR3 in DNA: TGTGCCAGCAGCACCCCTCCTAGCGGGGGGGCCTTAGATGAGCAGTTCTTC. Its translation: CASSTPPSGGALDEQFF.

This clone was recorded a few times. The chain links TRBV19 to TRBJ1-4, with D possibly TRBD1 on 6 matching bases. V dropped 4 bases and J dropped 5 bases, with 14 bases sitting between them. CDR1 is LNHDA and CDR2 is SQIVND in the germline V gene (reference sequence). The CDR3 has 15 amino acids. CDR3 sequence (DNA): TGTGCCAGTAGTACCCCCAGGGGAAACAATGAAAAACTGTTTTTT. It encodes CASSTPRGNNEKLFF.

The chain recombines TRBV19 with TRBJ2-2; D is ambiguous. The CDR3 is made up of 14 amino acids. The germline gives CDR1 LNHDA, CDR2 SQIVND (reference sequence). The ends were cut back, 3 bases at V and 5 bases at J, with 10 bases in the middle. CDR3 coding DNA: TGTGCCAGTAGTATTGCACCTAGAACCGGGGAGCTGTTTTTT. Protein sequence: CASSIAPRTGELFF.

The chain employs TRBV6-5 and TRBJ1-3; TRBD1 matches 10 bases. Trimming at V came to 5 bases and at J to 6 bases, leaving 7 bases not matched to a gene. This CDR3 has 15 amino acids. The V gene's germline CDR1 is MNHEY and CDR2 SVGAGI. This CDR3 reads CASSRGTGVENTIYF. CDR3 coding DNA: TGTGCCAGCAGTCGGGGGACAGGGGTTGAAAACACCATATATTTT.

V usage is TRBV6-2 or TRBV6-3 and J usage is TRBJ1-2; 8 bases match TRBD1. The J segment lost 4 bases and the V segment lost 4 bases, leaving 5 bases of the junction unmatched. Per the germline V gene, CDR1 is MNHEY and CDR2 is SVGEGT. This CDR3 spans 14 amino acids. CDR3 protein: CASSLQGGLYGYTF. The CDR3 nucleotides are TGTGCCAGCAGTTTACAGGGGGGACTCTATGGCTACACCTTC.

This chain joins TRBV28 and TRBJ2-3; 9 bases agree with TRBD1. V dropped 6 bases and J dropped 5; count of bases not matched to a gene: 9. The CDR3 runs to 15 residues. Germline V gene lookup returns CDR1 MDHEN and CDR2 SYDVKM. This chain's CDR3 is CASSTRTGVGDTQYF. As DNA, the CDR3 is TGTGCCAGCAGCACGAGGACAGGGGTTGGAGATACGCAGTATTTT.

This clone was seen once. The gene calls are TRBV7-2 and TRBJ2-1; TRBD2 aligns across 14 bases. CDR3 length: 16 residues. J was trimmed by 9 bases and V by 4 bases; bases with no gene match: 8. Germline CDR1 is SGHTA and CDR2 is FQGNSA. The CDR3 region is CASSSPGTSGRGEQFF. CDR3 bases: TGTGCCAGCAGCTCCCCCGGGACTAGCGGGAGAGGTGAGCAGTTCTTC. The full variable domain, with the rest looked up from reference TRBV7-2 and TRBJ2-1, is GAGVSQSPSNKVTEKGKDVELRCDPISGHTALYWYRQSLGQGLEFLIYFQGNSAPDKSGLPSDRFSAERTGGSVSTLTIQRTQQEDSAVYLCASSSPGTSGRGEQFFGPGTRLTVL.